These 18 T cell receptor beta chains originate from one sample sequenced in a study of cytomegalovirus exposure and HLA in healthy donors. The PCR used 60 Vbeta and 13 Jbeta primers. TCRdb's copy holds only in-frame clones and misses some; the assay was immunoSEQ multiplex PCR. The sample comprises more than 90,000 clones, about 76% of which are singletons, and 6.5% to 8.5% rests with the top ten. What was sequenced was PBMCs. Receptor source: a human donor in good health.

V and J are TRBV19 and TRBJ1-5, with D perhaps matching TRBD1 (6 bases). Per the germline V gene, CDR1 is LNHDA and CDR2 is SQIVND (reference sequence). The ends were cut back, 4 bases at V and 1 base at J, with 17 bases in the middle. This CDR3 region has 17 residues. CDR3 amino acids: CASSNTRTEISNQPQHF. The CDR3 DNA is TGTGCCAGTAGTAACACCCGGACAGAAATCAGCAATCAGCCCCAGCATTTT.

Ten or more counts support this clone. V is TRBV27 and J is TRBJ1-2, with 7 bases fitting TRBD1. From germline, CDR1 is MNHEY and CDR2 SMNVEV (reference sequence). J gave up 5 bases and V 3 bases, and 3 bases lay outside the gene matches. CDR3 size: 13 residues. The CDR3 protein is CASSFARGYGYTF. As DNA, the CDR3 is TGTGCCAGCAGTTTCGCCAGGGGGTATGGCTACACCTTC.

The rearrangement uses TRBV19 and TRBJ2-5; 9 nucleotides line up with TRBD1. The CDR3 has 15 amino acids. With 3 bases clipped from V and 3 bases from J, the junction kept 5 bases outside the gene matches. CDR1 and CDR2 from the germline V gene are LNHDA and SQIVND (reference sequence). CDR3 residues: CASSMNTGGKETQYF. The DNA of the CDR3 is TGTGCCAGTAGTATGAACACAGGGGGCAAAGAGACCCAGTACTTC.

A single count supports this clone. This chain uses TRBV7-8 with TRBJ2-7; TRBD1 aligns across 9 bases. J gave up 4 bases and V 0 bases, and 1 base lay outside the gene matches. This CDR3 region has 14 residues. Germline V gene data show CDR1 as SGHVS and CDR2 as FQNEAQ. The CDR3 reads CASSLAGQGYEQYF. CDR3 sequence (DNA): TGTGCCAGCAGCTTAGCAGGACAGGGGTACGAGCAGTACTTC.

The chain uses TRBV27 and TRBJ2-5; tentative D call: TRBD2 (6 bases). The J call may be faulty, since TRBJ2-7 better matches the DNA end. CDR3 size: 13 residues. The germline CDR1 and CDR2 sequences are MNHEY and SMNVEV (reference sequence). In DNA form, the CDR3 reads TGTGCCAGCAGTTCCCCTGGAGGGTACGAGCAGTACTTC. It codes for CASSSPGGYEQYF.

This clone turned up a few times. The V gene is TRBV25-1, the J gene TRBJ2-3; TRBD2 is a possible D gene (6 bases). V was cut by 5 bases and J by 6 bases, with 12 bases left in between. The germline V gene encodes CDR1 MGHDK and CDR2 SYGVNS. CDR3 size: 13 residues. This CDR3 is CASSRDFGDTQYF. CDR3 bases: TGTGCCAGCAGTAGGGACTTTGGGGATACGCAGTATTTT.

The rearrangement links TRBV4-2 to TRBJ1-2; TRBD1 might be the D (6 bases). Germline assignment: CDR1 LGHNA and CDR2 YNFKEQ. There are 16 residues in the CDR3. V was trimmed by 1 base and J by 8 bases, leaving 20 bases between them. CDR3 sequence (DNA): TGTGCCAGCAGCCAAGCTGGCCAGGGGCCCCTAATGGGCTACACCTTC. Translated, it gives CASSQAGQGPLMGYTF.

The genes are TRBV12-2 and TRBJ2-7; TRBD1 is the table's D call, not checked against the DNA. TRBV12-2 is reported as a pseudogene. This CDR3 spans 15 amino acids. In DNA, the CDR3 is TGTGCAAGTCGCGATGACAGGGTTGCCCCCTACGAGCAGTACTTC. This translates into CASRDDRVAPYEQYF.

V gene TRBV6-1 combines with J gene TRBJ2-5; 12 bases are shared with TRBD1. CDR1 is MNHNS and CDR2 is SASEGT in the germline V gene. The V segment lost 6 bases and the J segment 5 bases; nucleotides outside the gene matches: 7. The CDR3 consists of 15 residues. CDR3 protein: CASSSLGTGGETQYF. CDR3 DNA: TGTGCCAGCAGCTCGCTGGGGACAGGGGGCGAGACCCAGTACTTC.

This clone was observed once. CDR3 amino acids: CASSSQMGTVGNEKLFF. The CDR3 nucleotides read TGTGCCAGCAGCTCGCAGATGGGGACAGTGGGGAATGAAAAACTGTTTTTT. The rearrangement uses TRBV7-9 and TRBJ1-4; 7 nucleotides line up with TRBD1. The V gene's germline CDR1 is SEHNR and CDR2 FQNEAQ (reference sequence). This CDR3 is built from 17 residues. Unmatched junction bases numbered 13, after V lost 4 bases and J lost 5 bases.

The chain links TRBV6-1 to TRBJ1-6; D gene ambiguous. CDR1 MNHNS and CDR2 SASEGT come from the germline V gene. The CDR3 is made up of 18 amino acids. V lost 0 bases and J lost 0, with 12 bases in between. The CDR3 region is CASSEAVDGSSYNSPLHF. The CDR3 DNA is TGTGCCAGCAGTGAAGCGGTCGACGGGAGCTCCTATAATTCACCCCTCCACTTT.

Here the CDR3 DNA reads TGTGCCAGTAGTATAGTACAGGGGATGAACACTGAAGCTTTCTTT. Translating it yields CASSIVQGMNTEAFF. V and J are TRBV19 and TRBJ1-1; 7 bases match TRBD1. Trimming took 1 base from V and 0 from J; bases not matched to a gene: 2. The germline V gene has CDR1 LNHDA and CDR2 SQIVND (reference sequence). The CDR3 has 15 amino acids.

This chain joins TRBV11-2 and TRBJ2-2; no definite D call. The CDR3 has 15 amino acids. Per germline, CDR1 SGHAT and CDR2 FQNNGV. The germline V and J ends were trimmed by 5 bases and 6 bases, with 16 bases remaining between them. The CDR3 protein is CASSPKTPRPGELFF. Here the CDR3 DNA reads TGTGCCAGCAGCCCAAAGACCCCGAGGCCCGGGGAGCTGTTTTTT.

The gene calls are TRBV5-6 and TRBJ1-3; 8 bases align to TRBD1. Trimming removed 4 bases from V and 3 bases from J; junction bases left unmatched: 6. The CDR3 is made up of 15 amino acids. Germline CDR1 is SGHDT and CDR2 is YYEEEE. This CDR3 is CASSPTTGVGNTIYF. CDR3 in DNA: TGTGCCAGCAGCCCAACGACAGGGGTTGGAAACACCATATATTTT.

The count of this clone is one. The chain links TRBV18 to TRBJ1-1; TRBD1 aligns across 9 bases. Germline loops: CDR1 KGHSH, CDR2 LQKENI. The CDR3 covers 13 residues. V gave up 6 bases and J gave up 7 bases; unmatched junction bases: 6. CDR3 in DNA: TGTGCCAGCTCGGGACAGGGAAGCGGTGAAGCTTTCTTT. It is translated as CASSGQGSGEAFF. Full variable domain (rest looked up from reference TRBV18 and TRBJ1-1): NAGVMQNPRHLVRRRGQEARLRCSPMKGHSHVYWYRQLPEEGLKFMVYLQKENIIDESGMPKERFSAEFPKEGPSILRIQQVVRGDSAAYFCASSGQGSGEAFFGQGTRLTVV.

This clone has only one observation. The CDR3 sequence: CASSLVQDQETQYF. CDR3 bases: TGCGCCAGCAGCTTGGTCCAGGACCAAGAGACCCAGTACTTC. J is TRBJ2-5 and V is TRBV5-1; no clear D. Trimming took 0 bases from V and 0 from J, leaving 6 bases between them. Germline values: CDR1 SGHRS, CDR2 YFSETQ. The CDR3 spans 14 residues.

This clone has a single count. The chain joins TRBV5-1 to TRBJ1-1; D is ambiguous. The CDR3 consists of 15 residues. In germline, CDR1 is SGHRS, CDR2 YFSETQ. The germline V and J ends were trimmed by 0 bases and 1 base, with 10 bases remaining between them. The CDR3 DNA reads as TGCGCCAGCAGCTTGGCCGGGAGAGCGAACACTGAAGCTTTCTTT. Protein sequence: CASSLAGRANTEAFF.

The chain employs TRBV19 and TRBJ1-5, with TRBD1 matching over 7 bases. The CDR3 is 16 residues long. Trimming cost V 3 bases and J 0 bases; bases outside gene matches: 5. CDR1 and CDR2 from the germline V gene are LNHDA and SQIVND (reference sequence). The CDR3 is CASSIQGGYSNQPQHF. The CDR3 bases are TGTGCCAGTAGTATTCAGGGGGGCTATAGCAATCAGCCCCAGCATTTT.